Detailed here is one TCR beta chain. Its antigen is undetermined. The sample belongs to a study of cytomegalovirus exposure and HLA in healthy donors. Whole-study findings and limits: In a later analysis, compared with equally common non-associated chains, HLA-associated beta chains were more expanded. A previous analysis found most TCR beta V segments productive roughly 90% or roughly 30% of the time. Later analysis suggested most CMV-associated TCR beta chains were HLA-restricted.

Trimming took off 7 bases at V and 0 bases at J, with 16 bases between the two ends. This CDR3 has 17 residues. The germline CDR1 and CDR2 sequences are MDHEN and SYDVKM. Primers: 60 Vbeta forward and 13 Jbeta reverse. Method: immunoSEQ multiplex PCR; TCRdb's copy keeps in-frame clones and lacks some. The data show 170,000 or so clones, with roughly 79% seen just once and just under 3% held by the top ten. Sequenced material: PBMCs. The V gene is TRBV28, the J gene TRBJ2-6; D perhaps matches TRBD1 (5 bases). This clonotype originated in a male donor in good health and CMV-seronegative. CDR3 protein: CASTSTESFSGANVLTF. The CDR3 DNA sequence: TGTGCCAGCACTTCGACAGAGAGCTTCTCTGGGGCCAACGTCCTGACTTTC.